This T cell receptor beta chain was recorded in a study of blood T cell repertoires in COVID-19. Seattle-derived patients entered the study during active infection and were followed longitudinally. As originally analysed: How many nucleated cells were present was estimated from reference gene primer amplification. Method: immunoSEQ multiplex PCR; TCRdb's copy keeps in-frame clones and lacks some. That table is the source of V, J and clone size, and D and trimming were worked out from the DNA. The table shows about 250,000 clones, with about 83% occurring only once. The CDR3 length is 18 residues. Germline CDR1 and CDR2: GTSNPN and SVGIG (reference sequence). Unmatched junction bases numbered 14, after V lost 2 bases and J lost 1 base.

Sequencing was done on a sample of peripheral blood. The J gene is TRBJ1-5, the V gene TRBV30; 7 nucleotides agree with TRBD1. The TCR comes from a woman older than 75 with COVID-19, enrolled during active disease. CDR3 DNA sequence: TGTGCCTGGAGTCGAACCCGACCGGGACAGCAAAGCAATCAGCCCCAGCATTTT. Protein: CAWSRTRPGQQSNQPQHF.